A selection of T cell receptor beta chains follows, all from one sample in a study of early T cells in non-severe SARS-CoV-2 infection. From the 5' RACE reads, TCRdb called clonotypes with MiXCR, one entry per CDR3 protein. The sample has about 70,000 distinct CDR3 sequences, less than 15% seen once. The specimen was whole blood, collected at baseline. The receptors were sampled from an adult who was a healthcare worker with PCR-confirmed SARS-CoV-2 infection or an uninfected control (not recorded which). The donor label of this sample is uncertain. Each CDR3 is given with its conserved first and last residue. A D gene is named only where the DNA matches it firmly. The size field is filled for only some rows; it gives once, few, many or a size class.

j_gene	v_gene	d_gene	abundance	CDR3nt	CDR3aa
TRBJ1-1	TRBV10-2	NA	NA	TGCGCCAGCAGTGACCCACTAGGGAACACTGAAGCTTTCTTT	CASSDPLGNTEAFF
TRBJ2-3	TRBV25-1	TRBD2	many	TGTGCCAGCACCCTAGCGGGAGTCCAGGATACGCAGTATTTT	CASTLAGVQDTQYF
TRBJ1-1	TRBV2	NA	few	TGTGCCAGCAACTCGAACGCGGGGAACATGAACACTGAAGCTTTCTTT	CASNSNAGNMNTEAFF
TRBJ1-5	TRBV19	NA	NA	TGTGCCAGTAGTATCGTTCGGGGGTCCGATCAGCCCCAGCATTTT	CASSIVRGSDQPQHF
TRBJ2-3	TRBV27	TRBD2	few	TGTGCCAGCAGCGGACTAGCGGGAGTCAGTTTAACAGATACGCAGTATTTT	CASSGLAGVSLTDTQYF
TRBJ2-2	TRBV3-1	TRBD2	many	TGTGCCAGCAGGACTAGCAACACCGGGGAGCTGTTTTTT	CASRTSNTGELFF
TRBJ1-1	TRBV24-1	NA	many	TGTGCCACCCAAATACAGGACTTCGACACTGAAGCTTTCTTT	CATQIQDFDTEAFF
TRBJ2-2	TRBV12-3/TRBV12-4	TRBD1	many	TGTGCCAGCAGACAGGGGGCGAACACCGGGGAGCTGTTTTTT	CASRQGANTGELFF
TRBJ2-3	TRBV18	TRBD2	few	TGTGCCAGCTCACCACGGAGATTTCGCGGGGGGACCCCAGATACGCAGTATTTT	CASSPRRFRGGTPDTQYF
TRBJ1-2	TRBV7-9	TRBD1	few	TGTGCCAGCAGCTCACTGGGACAGGCCTCATTCTGGGACGATGGCTACACCTTC	CASSSLGQASFWDDGYTF
TRBJ2-1	TRBV7-2	NA	few	TGTGCCAGCAGCTTAAGCGTGAAGCAGTTCTTC	CASSLSVKQFF
TRBJ2-3	TRBV5-6	NA	NA	TGTGCCAGCAGCTCCTTCTCGGATACGCAGTATTTT	CASSSFSDTQYF